One and the same sample provided the 27 T cell receptor beta chains below, sequenced in a study of identical twins. TCRdb reprocessed the 5' RACE reads via MiXCR and lists one record per CDR3 protein. The sample includes some 500,000 distinct CDR3 sequences, approximately 10% of them seen just once. The sample was also reused in another study, on yellow fever vaccine responses in identical twins.

Material: PBMCs. The receptors here all came from a woman aged 18 to 35 in good health.

This clonotype has just a few counts. V is TRBV5-5 and J is TRBJ2-7, with D perhaps TRBD1 (6 bases). Germline V gene sequence: CDR1 SGHKS, CDR2 YYEKEE (reference sequence). The CDR3 consists of 13 residues. Trimming removed 7 bases at V and 4 bases at J, with 15 bases between. The CDR3 DNA is TGTGCCAGCTGTCCGACAGGCGCTTACGAGCAGTACTTC. Translation: CASCPTGAYEQYF.

This clonotype was detected ten times or more. The rearrangement joins TRBV6-6 to TRBJ2-7; tentatively, D is TRBD1 (5 bases). The V end was cut by 4 bases, the J end by 6 bases, with 13 bases between. From germline, CDR1 is MNHNY and CDR2 SVGAGI (reference sequence). This CDR3 is built from 13 residues. The CDR3 DNA reads TGTGCCAGCAGTTTCACAGGATCGGGCGAGCAGTACTTC. Translation gives CASSFTGSGEQYF.

This clonotype came up many times. The chain uses TRBV11-2 and TRBJ2-1; D is perhaps TRBD1 (6 bases). Between the trimmed V and J ends, which lost 1 base and 3 bases, there was a span of 13 bases. Germline-derived CDR1 and CDR2 are SGHAT and FQNNGV. There are 16 residues in the CDR3. CDR3 in amino acids: CASSLVDRLDYNEQFF. In nucleotides, the CDR3 is TGTGCCAGCAGCTTAGTAGACAGGTTAGACTACAATGAGCAGTTCTTC.

This clonotype was seen only a few times. CDR3 nucleotide sequence: TGTGCCAGCAGCTTAGTGGTGGGACTCGGGCGACCCCACGAGCAGTACTTC. Translation gives CASSLVVGLGRPHEQYF. The gene calls are TRBV11-2 and TRBJ2-7; the D gene is possibly TRBD2 (6 bases). The V gene's germline CDR1 is SGHAT and CDR2 FQNNGV. This CDR3 is 17 amino acids long. The V gene lost 1 base and the J gene lost 5 bases, with 21 bases spanning the gap.

This clonotype came up many times. V usage is TRBV12-3 or TRBV12-4 and J usage is TRBJ2-5, with D tentatively TRBD2 (6 bases). CDR3 length equals 13 residues. V lost 6 bases and J lost 2, with 10 bases in between. The CDR3 coding sequence is TGTGCCAGCAGGGCCGGGACTCAAGAGACCCAGTACTTC. Translation gives CASRAGTQETQYF.

The V gene is TRBV6-5, the J gene TRBJ2-7; D uncertain. The germline gives CDR1 MNHEY, CDR2 SVGAGI. The CDR3 sequence is 12 residues long. V lost 5 bases and J lost 1, with 6 bases in between. The CDR3 loop is CASSNISYEQYF. CDR3 DNA sequence: TGTGCCAGCAGTAATATTTCCTACGAGCAGTACTTC.

The V call is TRBV6-2 or TRBV6-3, the J call TRBJ2-1; 7 bases are a match to TRBD2. The CDR3 has 17 residues. V lost 10 bases and J lost 2; bases outside the gene matches: 17. Germline V gives CDR1 MNHEY, CDR2 SVGEGT. CDR3 sequence: CATEDLVAGGPYNEQFF. Here the CDR3 DNA reads TGTGCCACCGAAGACCTGGTAGCGGGCGGCCCCTACAATGAGCAGTTCTTC.

Only a few counts were recorded for this clonotype. The chain couples TRBV2 to TRBJ1-2, with D uncertain. V was trimmed by 4 bases and J by 1 base, leaving 13 bases between them. Germline loops: CDR1 SNHLY, CDR2 FYNNEI. CDR3 length: 15 amino acids. For the CDR3, the DNA is TGTGCCAGCAGTGTACCAGCCCATTTTAACTATGGCTACACCTTC. The encoded protein is CASSVPAHFNYGYTF.

Only a few counts were recorded for this clonotype. V gene TRBV12-5 combines with J gene TRBJ2-5; D possibly corresponds to TRBD1 (6 bases). CDR1 and CDR2 from the germline V gene are LGHNT and FRNRAP. V lost 2 bases to trimming and J lost 2 bases, with 18 bases between them. This CDR3 spans 17 amino acids. The CDR3 is CASGLRLAGVGQETQYF. CDR3 nucleotides: TGTGCTAGTGGTTTGCGGTTGGCAGGGGTCGGACAAGAGACCCAGTACTTC.

The rearrangement links TRBV11-2 to TRBJ2-2, with 9 bases fitting TRBD2. The CDR3 is made up of 17 amino acids. Germline loops: CDR1 SGHAT, CDR2 FQNNGV. The V gene end was trimmed by 2 bases and the J gene end by 5 bases; junction bases not matched to a gene: 9. The CDR3 coding sequence is TGTGCCAGCAGCTTATTCTCCTCCAGCGGGAGGACCGGGGAGCTGTTTTTT. Amino acids: CASSLFSSSGRTGELFF.

This clonotype showed up many times. The chain recombines TRBV11-2 with TRBJ2-1; D is unresolved. CDR1 SGHAT and CDR2 FQNNGV come from the germline V gene. The CDR3 runs 13 residues. Trimming stripped 5 bases from V and 8 bases from J, with 13 bases between. The CDR3 DNA sequence: TGTGCCAGCAGCCGCAATACTGGTGATGAGCAGTTCTTC. Translating gives CASSRNTGDEQFF.

This clonotype came up a few times. The V gene is TRBV9, the J gene TRBJ1-6; 7 bases align to TRBD1. The germline V gene encodes CDR1 SGDLS and CDR2 YYNGEE. V dropped 0 bases and J dropped 6; count of bases not matched to a gene: 3. CDR3 size: 15 residues. Here the CDR3 reads CASSVGQGGNSPLHF. The CDR3 region has the DNA TGTGCCAGCAGCGTAGGACAGGGTGGTAATTCACCCCTCCACTTT. Full variable domain (missing parts from reference TRBV9 and TRBJ1-6): DSGVTQTPKHLITATGQRVTLRCSPRSGDLSVYWYQQSLDQGLQFLIQYYNGEERAKGNILERFSAQQFPDLHSELNLSSLELGDSALYFCASSVGQGGNSPLHFGNGTRLTVT.

The rearrangement uses TRBV7-2 and TRBJ2-5; D not certain. Germline values: CDR1 SGHTA, CDR2 FQGNSA. Trimming pared 5 bases from V and 6 bases from J, leaving 16 bases between. The CDR3 totals 14 residues. The CDR3 is CASSLRPEPKTQYF. The CDR3, as DNA: TGTGCCAGCAGCCTGCGCCCCGAACCCAAGACCCAGTACTTC.

The rearrangement joins TRBV30 to TRBJ1-1; D gene ambiguous. The CDR3 has 11 residues. Trimming removed 1 base from V and 11 bases from J, with 11 bases in between. From germline, CDR1 is GTSNPN and CDR2 SVGIG (reference sequence). CDR3 sequence: CAWSGHLFAFF. The CDR3 DNA follows: TGTGCCTGGAGTGGGCATCTTTTCGCTTTCTTT.

This clonotype was recorded many times. This chain connects TRBV24-1 to TRBJ2-2; D uncertain. Germline CDR1 KGHDR, CDR2 SFDVKD. This CDR3 comprises 14 residues. V was cut by 2 bases and J by 6 bases, with 9 bases left in between. The CDR3 coding sequence is TGTGCCACCAGTGATTCTGGCGTCGCCGGGGAGCTGTTTTTT. Protein product: CATSDSGVAGELFF.

This clonotype has just a few counts. The CDR3 region has the DNA TGTGCCAGCAGTTACGGGCAGATCAGTCAAGAGACCCAGTACTTC. Translating it yields CASSYGQISQETQYF. This chain links TRBV6-2 or TRBV6-3 with TRBJ2-5; D gene ambiguous. Deletions cut 2 bases from V and 2 bases from J, with 12 bases between. CDR1 and CDR2 (germline): MNHEY, SVGEGT. The CDR3 consists of 15 residues.

This clonotype was observed a handful of times. The chain links TRBV12-3 or TRBV12-4 to TRBJ2-3; D might be TRBD1 (5 bases). Trimming removed 3 bases at V and 2 bases at J, with 21 bases between. This CDR3 is 18 amino acids long. The CDR3 coding sequence is TGTGCCAGCAGTTTCCAAGGGGCTCAAATTGAATACACAGATACGCAGTATTTT. Translating it yields CASSFQGAQIEYTDTQYF.

This clonotype was seen ten or more times. The gene calls are TRBV29-1 and TRBJ2-1; 7 bases agree with TRBD1. This CDR3 region has 17 residues. The V and J ends lost 4 bases and 7 bases, in that order; junction bases with no gene match: 19. Germline lookup yields CDR1 SQVTM and CDR2 ANQGSEA. CDR3 sequence: CSVAQTLATLQGNEQFF. DNA for the CDR3: TGCAGCGTTGCCCAGACATTAGCAACCTTACAGGGGAATGAGCAGTTCTTC.

This clonotype was counted many times. DNA of the CDR3: TGTGCCAGCAGACAAACAGGGAACACTGAAGCTTTCTTT. Translation gives CASRQTGNTEAFF. J is TRBJ1-1 and V is TRBV7-3, with D perhaps TRBD1 (5 bases). Trimming cost V 6 bases and J 1 base, with 9 bases left between them. The germline gives CDR1 SGHTA, CDR2 FQGTGA. This CDR3 comprises 13 residues.

This clonotype was seen many times. V gene TRBV10-1 combines with J gene TRBJ2-1, with D possibly TRBD1 on 5 matching bases. Germline V gene sequence: CDR1 WNHNN, CDR2 SYGVQD (reference sequence). The CDR3 has 12 residues. V was cut by 7 bases and J by 7 bases, with 11 bases left in between. The CDR3 nucleotides read TGCGCCAGCAACCAGGGTCCGAATGAGCAGTTCTTC. Its protein is CASNQGPNEQFF.

This clonotype was counted at least ten times. This chain joins TRBV11-2 and TRBJ2-3; 9 bases match TRBD2. Germline V gene lookup returns CDR1 SGHAT and CDR2 FQNNGV. J lost 7 bases, V lost 6 bases, and 14 bases had no gene match. The length of the CDR3 is 16 residues. CDR3 region: CASRNFVAGASYTQYF. CDR3 DNA: TGTGCCAGCAGAAATTTTGTAGCGGGAGCATCGTATACGCAGTATTTT.

The gene calls are TRBV7-2 and TRBJ2-7; D is undetermined. Germline loops: CDR1 SGHTA, CDR2 FQGNSA. V dropped 1 base and J dropped 4 bases, with 8 bases sitting between them. The CDR3 is made up of 13 amino acids. In DNA, the CDR3 is TGTGCCAGCAGCTTAGTTCTGGGGTACGAGCAGTACTTC. Protein: CASSLVLGYEQYF.

Many counts were recorded for this clonotype. The chain combines TRBV6-1 with TRBJ2-1; D gene unclear. This CDR3 spans 13 amino acids. Between the trimmed V and J ends, which lost 8 bases and 2 bases, there was a span of 10 bases. Germline V gene lookup returns CDR1 MNHNS and CDR2 SASEGT. The CDR3 region is CASGQTTYNEQFF. CDR3 nucleotides: TGTGCCAGCGGGCAGACAACCTACAATGAGCAGTTCTTC.

This clonotype was seen many times. The chain has TRBV10-3 and TRBJ2-1; 11 bases map to TRBD2. Germline CDR1 ENHRY, CDR2 SYGVKD. CDR3 length equals 17 residues. Trimming cost V 7 bases and J 1 base; bases outside gene matches: 9. CDR3 in DNA: TGTGCCATCACCTTAGCGGGAGGGCCGGGTTCCTACAATGAGCAGTTCTTC. It codes for CAITLAGGPGSYNEQFF.

This clonotype was observed a handful of times. The gene calls are TRBV6-2 or TRBV6-3 and TRBJ2-1; no reliable D call. V was clipped by 7 bases and J by 6 bases, with 13 bases between them. The germline V gene encodes CDR1 MNHEY and CDR2 SVGEGT. The CDR3 contains 13 residues. In DNA form, the CDR3 reads TGTGCCAGCACGGGTCCACTTACCAATGAGCAGTTCTTC. Residues: CASTGPLTNEQFF.

The sample holds many counts of this clonotype. This chain uses TRBV20-1 with TRBJ2-3; D not resolved. V lost 3 bases, J lost 3 bases, and 10 bases lay in between. The CDR3 totals 13 residues. Germline values: CDR1 DFQATT, CDR2 SNEGSKA (reference sequence). The CDR3 region is CSASGVLTDTQYF. The CDR3 nucleotides are TGCAGTGCTAGTGGGGTCTTGACAGATACGCAGTATTTT.

Many counts were recorded for this clonotype. The chain carries TRBV18 and TRBJ1-1; no firm D call. V lost 5 bases and J 1 base, leaving 11 bases between the germline ends. CDR3 length equals 14 residues. Germline CDR1 reads KGHSH; CDR2 reads LQKENI. DNA of the CDR3: TGTGCCAGCTCAGACACACCGACGAACACTGAAGCTTTCTTT. This translates into CASSDTPTNTEAFF.